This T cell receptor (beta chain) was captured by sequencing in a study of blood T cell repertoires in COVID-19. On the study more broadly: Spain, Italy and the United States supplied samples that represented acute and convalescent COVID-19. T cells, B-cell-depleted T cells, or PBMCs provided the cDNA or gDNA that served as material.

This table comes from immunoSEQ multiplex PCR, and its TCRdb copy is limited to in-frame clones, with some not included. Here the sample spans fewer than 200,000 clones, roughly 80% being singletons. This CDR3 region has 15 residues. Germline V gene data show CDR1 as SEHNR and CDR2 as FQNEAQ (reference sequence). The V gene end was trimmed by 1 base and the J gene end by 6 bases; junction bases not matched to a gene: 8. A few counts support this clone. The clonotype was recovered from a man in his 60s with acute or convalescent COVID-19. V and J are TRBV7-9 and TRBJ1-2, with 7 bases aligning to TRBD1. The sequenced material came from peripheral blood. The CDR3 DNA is TGTGCCAGCAGCTTAGATCGAGGGGGCACCGATGGCTACACCTTC. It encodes CASSLDRGGTDGYTF.